Below are 4 T cell receptor beta chains sequenced from a single sample in a study of T-cell memory formation after mild COVID-19. Via MiXCR, TCRdb re-called the 5' RACE reads, giving one row per CDR3 protein. The table includes 190,000 or so distinct CDR3 sequences, roughly a tenth detected once. Sequencing used PBMCs or a T cell subset sorted from them (not recorded which). The receptors stem from a man in his late teens or twenties who had mild COVID-19 (a few samples of this study predate the infection). Cell type and time point are not known.

The rearrangement joins TRBV20-1 to TRBJ2-5; the D gene is possibly TRBD1 (6 bases). The CDR3 length is 13 residues. V lost 5 bases and J 4 bases, leaving 14 bases between the germline ends. Per germline, CDR1 DFQATT and CDR2 SNEGSKA (reference sequence). The CDR3 loop reads CSAVQGPRETQYF. The CDR3 DNA is TGCAGTGCTGTCCAGGGGCCTAGAGAGACCCAGTACTTC.

This chain links TRBV7-8 with TRBJ2-3; no clear D. Trimming left V 5 bases short and J 0 bases short, with 15 bases between. This CDR3 is 16 amino acids long. The germline V gene encodes CDR1 SGHVS and CDR2 FQNEAQ. As DNA, the CDR3 is TGTGCCAGCAGCCCCCGACAAACTACTAGCACAGATACGCAGTATTTT. This codes for CASSPRQTTSTDTQYF.

A few counts support this clonotype. The CDR3 nucleotides are TGTGCCAGCAGATATTCTACGGGACAGGGCGACGGTTCGGAGCAGTTCTTC. Its protein is CASRYSTGQGDGSEQFF. The J gene is TRBJ2-1, the V gene TRBV28, with 9 positions matching TRBD1. Per the germline V gene, CDR1 is MDHEN and CDR2 is SYDVKM. The V gene end was trimmed by 6 bases and the J gene end by 10 bases; junction bases not matched to a gene: 19. This CDR3 spans 17 amino acids.

This clonotype was seen more than once but under ten times. This sequence joins TRBV6-5 and TRBJ2-3; TRBD2 matches 9 bases. CDR3 length: 16 amino acids. Germline V gene data show CDR1 as MNHEY and CDR2 as SVGAGI. V shed 0 bases and J 8 bases; nucleotides not matched to a gene: 9. CDR3 loop: CASSYSGGGAGGTQYF. CDR3 coding DNA: TGTGCCAGCAGTTACTCCGGCGGGGGGGCAGGCGGTACGCAGTATTTT.